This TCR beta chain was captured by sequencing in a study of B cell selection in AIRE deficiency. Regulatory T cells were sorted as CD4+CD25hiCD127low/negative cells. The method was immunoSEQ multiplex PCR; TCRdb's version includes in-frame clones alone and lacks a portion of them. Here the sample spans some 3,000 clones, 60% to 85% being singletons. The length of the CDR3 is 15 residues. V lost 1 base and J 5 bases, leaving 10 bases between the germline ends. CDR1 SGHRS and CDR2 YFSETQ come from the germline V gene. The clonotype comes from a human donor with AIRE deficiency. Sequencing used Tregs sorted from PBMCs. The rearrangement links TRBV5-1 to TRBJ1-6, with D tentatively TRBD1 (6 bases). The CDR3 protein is CASSLTGKDNSPLHF. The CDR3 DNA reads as TGCGCCAGCAGCTTGACAGGGAAGGATAATTCACCCCTCCACTTT.